The sequence of this T cell receptor (beta chain) was determined in a study of blood T cells in healthy people across ages (dated by TCRdb to between 2014 and 2016). With respect to the entire study: Template switching captured roughly one uniquely barcoded TCR beta cDNA molecule per two T cells in model experiments. Using deep sequencing normalized with unique cDNA molecular identifiers, the study measured how TCR beta repertoire diversity changes with age. Donors of different ages were randomly distributed across sequencing lanes to avoid experimental bias. For two donors (one aged 18 to 30 and one aged 80 or older), the study analyzed two additional independent replicas of 1 million unique cDNA reads from the same blood draw. The donors were divided into four age groups: young (average approximately 17 years), middle-aged (approximately 39), aged (under 70) and long-lived (more than 75). Summary of the overall study and its limitations: Estimates of total diversity based on one million sequenced T cells were considered lower bounds and underestimates. Compared with the aged group, the long-lived group had more naive CD4+ T cells, fewer expanded clones and increased TCR diversity, suggesting age selection. Donor CMV infection status was unknown, potentially confounding age-related changes in expanded clonotypes. The percentage of naive T cells measured by flow cytometry correlated strongly with observed TCR beta diversity. Observed TCR beta diversity per million T cells fell roughly linearly with age, and a significant reduction was already apparent by age around 44. Since profiling was done on bulk unsorted PBMCs, naive and antigen-experienced compartments could not be conclusively compared.

Library creation used 5' RACE. The sequencer was an Illumina HiSeq 2500. A second roughly 7 to 11 cycle PCR used a sample-barcoded 5' primer and a J-beta primer mix. A template-switch 5' adaptor carrying 12 random nucleotides introduced a unique molecular identifier onto each TCR beta cDNA molecule. At least 3 million CDR3-containing paired-end reads were obtained from each sample. The Mint cDNA synthesis kit, primed by a TRBC-specific oligonucleotide, was used to synthesize first-strand cDNA from all RNA. Following uracil-DNA glycosylase treatment, a first 18-cycle PCR with universal primers M1SS and BC2_uni_R was performed on all cDNA. Under the source paper's analysis protocol: Normalization of each sample was performed by random selection of 1 million high-quality reads, each carrying a distinct molecular identifier. Reads sharing molecular identifiers were discarded rather than binned into consensus sequences. CDR3 identification, clonotype clustering and error correction used MiTCR with a Q25 quality threshold and the strictest error-elimination algorithm. Lower-bound total TCR beta diversity was estimated with a nonparametric unseen species model using Euler transformation. TCRdb reran the public reads through fastp at Q25 and MiXCR, keeping productive beta chains. Rows with one shared CDR3 protein collapse into an entry with the most common genes and DNA. The V and J calls, along with clone size, are taken from TCRdb and not from the paper's own processing. This sample gives about 1.1 million distinct CDR3 sequences in total; roughly two fifths of them show up just once. The ten largest make up around 13% of the sample.

Measured from the cysteine to the phenylalanine, the CDR3 is 16 residues long. Just CDR3 DNA is preserved here, 48 bases in frame from base 1. V lost 5 bases and J lost 7 bases; the stretch between them is 24 bases long. CDR1 and CDR2 were assigned from the germline V gene (reference sequence) as SEHNR and FQNEAQ. As to this clonotype: Its antigen specificity is not known. Base quality data are lacking; no much larger clone is found one base away.

Systemically healthy Caucasian individuals from Russia, 35 to 40 in total and aged about 6 to 100 years, were included as donors. Approximately 10 milliliters of peripheral blood were collected from each donor into EDTA-treated Vacutainer tubes. Ficoll-Paque density-gradient centrifugation was used to isolate PBMCs, with at least 6 million obtained per sample. Trizol reagent was used to extract total RNA from PBMCs, with at least 6 micrograms per sample. For every donor, flow cytometry on a PBMC aliquot measured the percentage of naive CD45RAhigh/CD27high T cells. The receptor comes from a man younger than 30 in good health. Input material: blood. This chain is built from TRBV7-9 and TRBJ2-7; D gene: possibly TRBD2, on 6 matching bases. The nucleotide sequence reads TGTGCCAGCAGCGGGAGGAGCGGAAGCTCCTACAATGAGCAGTACTTC. This encodes CASSGRSGSSYNEQYF.